The TCR beta chain described here comes from a study of cytomegalovirus exposure and HLA in healthy donors. Study-level background: Early released data had about 80 million unique TCRs, all coming from HLA-typed donors.

The V and J ends lost 7 bases and 4 bases, in that order; junction bases with no gene match: 8. Per the germline V gene, CDR1 is MNHNS and CDR2 is SASEGT. This CDR3 is 15 amino acids long. Points on this clone: As yet, its antigen is unknown.

The primer mix had 60 Vbeta and 13 Jbeta primers. Sequenced by immunoSEQ multiplex PCR; TCRdb stores in-frame clones only, minus some. In the table there are tens of thousands of clones, around three quarters of which are singletons. Donors had nominal health at sampling but likely had unrecorded immune exposures. Notes on the study in general: Available immune exposure information was restricted to CMV serostatus only. Researchers left out some V segments, among them TRBV6-2 and TRBV6-3, as indistinguishable.

Material for sequencing was PBMCs. The genes are TRBV6-1 and TRBJ2-2; 8 nucleotides agree with TRBD1. This sequence was found in a woman in her 40s in good health and CMV-seronegative. Here the CDR3 DNA reads TGTGCCAGCAACACGAGGACAGGGATCACCGGGGAGCTGTTTTTT. Amino acids: CASNTRTGITGELFF.